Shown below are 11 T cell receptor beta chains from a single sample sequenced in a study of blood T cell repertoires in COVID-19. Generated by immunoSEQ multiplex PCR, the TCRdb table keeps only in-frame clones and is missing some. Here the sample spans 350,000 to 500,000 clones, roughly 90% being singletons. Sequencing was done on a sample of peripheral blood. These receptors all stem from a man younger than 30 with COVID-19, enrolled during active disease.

The CDR3 region is CASSLRTDSPLHF. CDR3 DNA sequence: TGTGCCAGCAGCTTAAGGACAGATTCACCCCTCCACTTT. The chain links TRBV7-6 to TRBJ1-6, with a tentative D call TRBD1 (6 bases). This CDR3 has 13 amino acids. V shed 2 bases and J shed 8 bases, with 7 bases lying between them. Germline-derived CDR1 and CDR2 are SGHVS and FNYEAQ.

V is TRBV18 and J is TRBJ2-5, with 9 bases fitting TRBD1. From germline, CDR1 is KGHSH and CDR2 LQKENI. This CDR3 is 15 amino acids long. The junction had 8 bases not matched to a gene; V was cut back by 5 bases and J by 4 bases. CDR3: CASSSGQGKGETQYF. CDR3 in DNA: TGTGCCAGCTCATCCGGACAGGGGAAGGGAGAGACCCAGTACTTC.

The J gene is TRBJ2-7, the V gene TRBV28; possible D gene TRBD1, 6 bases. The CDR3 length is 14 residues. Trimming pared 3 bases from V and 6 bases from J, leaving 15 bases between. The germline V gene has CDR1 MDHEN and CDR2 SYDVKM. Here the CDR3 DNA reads TGTGCCAGCAGTTTGGGACATCCACCAACCGAGCAGTACTTC. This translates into CASSLGHPPTEQYF.

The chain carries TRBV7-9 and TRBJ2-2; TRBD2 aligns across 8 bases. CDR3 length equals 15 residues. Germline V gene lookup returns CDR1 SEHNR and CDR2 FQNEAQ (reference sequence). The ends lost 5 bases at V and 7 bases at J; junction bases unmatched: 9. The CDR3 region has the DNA TGTGCCAGCAGCCCAACGGGAGGGTCCCGCGGGGAGCTGTTTTTT. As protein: CASSPTGGSRGELFF.

CDR3 sequence: CASVSPTDYGYTF. CDR3 bases: TGTGCCAGCGTGAGTCCCACAGACTATGGCTACACCTTC. This chain joins TRBV7-9 and TRBJ1-2; no firm D call. Trimming took off 8 bases at V and 3 bases at J, with 13 bases between the two ends. The CDR3 is 13 residues long. The V gene's germline CDR1 is SEHNR and CDR2 FQNEAQ (reference sequence).

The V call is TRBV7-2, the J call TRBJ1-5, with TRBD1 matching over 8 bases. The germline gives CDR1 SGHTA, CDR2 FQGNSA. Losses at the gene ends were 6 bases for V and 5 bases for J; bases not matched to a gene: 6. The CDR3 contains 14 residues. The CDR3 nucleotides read TGTGCCAGCAGTGGGGACAGGAGGCATCAGCCCCAGCATTTT. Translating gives CASSGDRRHQPQHF.

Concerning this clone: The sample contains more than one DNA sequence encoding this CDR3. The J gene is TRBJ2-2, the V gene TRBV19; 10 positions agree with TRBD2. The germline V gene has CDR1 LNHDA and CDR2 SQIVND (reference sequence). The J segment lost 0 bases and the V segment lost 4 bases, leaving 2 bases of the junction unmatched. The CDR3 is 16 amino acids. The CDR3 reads CASSTGTSANTGELFF. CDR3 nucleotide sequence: TGTGCCAGTAGTACTGGGACTAGCGCGAACACCGGGGAGCTGTTTTTT.

The DNA for the CDR3 is TGTGCCAGCAGGAGGCGGACTAGCGGGAACAATGAGCAGTTCTTC. Protein sequence: CASRRRTSGNNEQFF. The J gene is TRBJ2-1, the V gene TRBV6-5; 12 bases align to TRBD2. Looked up from germline, CDR1 is MNHEY and CDR2 is SVGAGI. Trimming took 6 bases from V and 5 from J; bases not matched to a gene: 5. The CDR3 loop spans 15 amino acids.

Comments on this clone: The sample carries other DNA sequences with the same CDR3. As DNA, the CDR3 is TGTGCCAGCTCGCCCGGGACTGGATCCTACGAGCAGTACTTC. Amino acid sequence: CASSPGTGSYEQYF. This chain connects TRBV18 to TRBJ2-7; D possibly corresponds to TRBD2 (6 bases). The CDR3 is 14 amino acids. V lost 6 bases to trimming and J lost 1 base, with 13 bases between them. In germline, CDR1 is KGHSH, CDR2 LQKENI.

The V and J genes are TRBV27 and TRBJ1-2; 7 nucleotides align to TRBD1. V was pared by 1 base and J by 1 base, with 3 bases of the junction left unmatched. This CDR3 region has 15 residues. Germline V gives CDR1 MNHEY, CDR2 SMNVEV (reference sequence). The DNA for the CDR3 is TGTGCCAGCAGTTTATTTCCAGGGGGTAACTATGGCTACACCTTC. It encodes CASSLFPGGNYGYTF.

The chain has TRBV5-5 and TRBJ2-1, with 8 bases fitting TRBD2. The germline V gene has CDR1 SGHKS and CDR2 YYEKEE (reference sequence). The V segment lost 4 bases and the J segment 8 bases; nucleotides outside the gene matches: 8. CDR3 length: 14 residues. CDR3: CASSHRTSFDEQFF. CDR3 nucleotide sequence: TGTGCCAGCAGCCACCGGACTAGCTTCGATGAGCAGTTCTTC. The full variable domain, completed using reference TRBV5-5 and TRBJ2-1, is DAGVTQSPTHLIKTRGQQVTLRCSPISGHKSVSWYQQVLGQGPQFIFQYYEKEERGRGNFPDRFSARQFPNYSSELNVNALLLGDSALYLCASSHRTSFDEQFFGPGTRLTVL.